This T cell receptor beta chain was sequenced during a study of shared clonotypes between healthy human individuals. Trimming cost V 1 base and J 9 bases, with 10 bases left between them. The CDR3 is 13 residues long. Per the germline V gene, CDR1 is SEHNR and CDR2 is FQNEAQ (reference sequence). Clones were sequenced by immunoSEQ multiplex PCR, and TCRdb holds only the in-frame ones, with some missing. The table has approximately 2.5 million clones, under 95% seen once; the top ten hold about 0.34%. This clone has only a few counts. Sequenced material: naive CD4+ T cells from PBMCs. The subset here: CD45RA+ positively selected. The V call is TRBV7-9, the J call TRBJ1-5, with no clear D. This TCR came from a man between 18 and 29 years old in good health. Some clones in this sample may be carry-over from other donors' samples. The CDR3 loop reads CASSLGQFGPQHF. CDR3 in DNA: TGTGCCAGCAGCTTAGGACAATTCGGGCCCCAGCATTTT.